Listed below are T cell receptor beta chains from one sample, sequenced in a study of cytomegalovirus exposure and HLA in healthy donors. Produced via immunoSEQ multiplex PCR; TCRdb's table is partial and in-frame only. Among about 170,000 clones, 65% to 75% were seen once, and the ten largest hold around 1.5%. The sample consisted of PBMCs. The receptors shown here come from a girl aged 10-17 years in good health and CMV-seronegative. Each CDR3 is given with its conserved first and last residue. Each record gives: J gene, clone size, CDR3 length, V gene, D gene, CDR3 DNA, CDR3 protein. The D gene is left open where the match is weak. Clone sizes are given selectively: once, few, many, or a class where the clone is expanded.

TRBJ2-7 | NA | 13 | TRBV27 | NA | TGTGCCAGCAGTTTCAGAGCGGCCTACGAGCAGTACTTC | CASSFRAAYEQYF
TRBJ1-3 | NA | 16 | TRBV7-2 | NA | TGTGCCAGCAGCTTAGCGATGGCAGGATCGGGAAACACCATATATTTT | CASSLAMAGSGNTIYF
TRBJ2-1 | NA | 13 | TRBV7-6 | NA | TGTGCCAGCAGCTTTATAGGAGACAATGAGCAGTTCTTC | CASSFIGDNEQFF
TRBJ2-7 | NA | 12 | TRBV10-3 | TRBD1 | TGTGCCATCAGGAGACAGGGTGACGAGCAGTACTTC | CAIRRQGDEQYF
TRBJ2-5 | NA | 14 | TRBV6-5 | NA | TGTGCCAGCAGTTACTCGGCCCAGGGTGAGACCCAGTACTTC | CASSYSAQGETQYF
TRBJ1-2 | NA | 15 | TRBV15 | NA | TGTGCCACCAGCAGGCCCAGGGAGGGAAACTATGGCTACACCTTC | CATSRPREGNYGYTF
TRBJ1-6 | once | 17 | TRBV7-8 | TRBD1 | TGTGCCAGCAGCTCAAAACAGGGGGCAATCAGTAATTCACCCCTCCACTTT | CASSSKQGAISNSPLHF
TRBJ2-5 | once | 14 | TRBV7-2 | NA | TGTGCCAGCAGCTCAGGGTCGTACCAAGAGACCCAGTACTTC | CASSSGSYQETQYF
TRBJ2-7 | NA | 14 | TRBV10-3 | NA | TGTGCCATCAGTGGCTTGACAGACACCTACGAGCAGTACTTC | CAISGLTDTYEQYF
TRBJ2-3 | NA | 14 | TRBV29-1 | TRBD2 | TGCAGCGTTCGGGGGGGTTCTAGCACAGATACGCAGTATTTT | CSVRGGSSTDTQYF
TRBJ2-3 | few | 15 | TRBV5-1 | TRBD2 | TGCGCCAGCAGCTACGGCTCCGGGAGGGCAGATACGCAGTATTTT | CASSYGSGRADTQYF
TRBJ1-5 | once | 14 | TRBV7-9 | NA | TGTGCCAGCAGCTTTGGGCAGGGAAATCAGCCCCAGCATTTT | CASSFGQGNQPQHF
TRBJ1-2 | NA | 15 | TRBV11-2 | NA | TGTGCCAGCAGCTCCCCGGGCCAGGGGAACTATGGCTACACCTTC | CASSSPGQGNYGYTF
TRBJ2-3 | few | 12 | TRBV2 | NA | TGTGCCAGCAGTGGGTACTTAAATACGCAGTATTTT | CASSGYLNTQYF
TRBJ2-3 | NA | 15 | TRBV14 | NA | TGTGCCAGCAGCACAGGGTACGGACGGACAGATACGCAGTATTTT | CASSTGYGRTDTQYF